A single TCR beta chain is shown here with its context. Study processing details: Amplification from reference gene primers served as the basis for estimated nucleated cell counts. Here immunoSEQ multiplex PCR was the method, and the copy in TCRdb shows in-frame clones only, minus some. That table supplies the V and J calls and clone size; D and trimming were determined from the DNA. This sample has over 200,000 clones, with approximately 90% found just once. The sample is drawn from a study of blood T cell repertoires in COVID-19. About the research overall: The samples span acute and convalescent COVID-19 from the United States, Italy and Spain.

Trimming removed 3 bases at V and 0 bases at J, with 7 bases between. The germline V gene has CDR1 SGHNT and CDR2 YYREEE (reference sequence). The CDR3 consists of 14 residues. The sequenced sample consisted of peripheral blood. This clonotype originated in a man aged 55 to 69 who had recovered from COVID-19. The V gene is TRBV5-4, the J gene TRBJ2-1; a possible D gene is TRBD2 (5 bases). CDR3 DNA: TGTGCCAGCAGCTGGGAGAGCTCCTACAATGAGCAGTTCTTC. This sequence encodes CASSWESSYNEQFF.